A selection of T cell receptor beta chains follows, all from one sample in a study of cytomegalovirus exposure and HLA in healthy donors. Here immunoSEQ multiplex PCR was the method, and the copy in TCRdb shows in-frame clones only, minus some. The sample gives over 150,000 clones, 75% to 85% of which show up once; about 7% is in the top ten. What was sequenced was PBMCs. Source of these receptors: a man aged 25-45 years in good health and CMV-seropositive. Each CDR3 is given with its conserved first and last residue. D genes are given only for firm matches. Size is omitted from some rows. Given values are once, few, many or a class for expanded clones.

D gene	clone size	V gene	J gene	CDR3 protein	CDR3 DNA
-	-	TRBV7-9	TRBJ2-4	CSSSLAPLGQGAKNIQYF	TGTTCCAGCAGCTTAGCGCCGCTAGGGCAGGGAGCCAAAAACATTCAGTACTTC
TRBD2	few	TRBV7-8	TRBJ2-2	CASSLRSGRVTGELFF	TGTGCCAGCAGCCTACGTAGCGGGAGGGTCACCGGGGAGCTGTTTTTT
TRBD1	-	TRBV19	TRBJ2-4	CASSSRTGGIAKNIQYF	TGTGCCAGTAGTAGCCGGACAGGGGGTATAGCCAAAAACATTCAGTACTTC
TRBD1	-	TRBV4-1	TRBJ1-2	CASSQGPRGLGYTF	TGCGCCAGCAGCCAAGGTCCCAGGGGGCTCGGCTACACCTTC
TRBD2	-	TRBV6-1	TRBJ2-1	CASAAGASYNEQFF	TGTGCCAGCGCAGCGGGAGCCTCCTACAATGAGCAGTTCTTC
TRBD2	-	TRBV6-6	TRBJ2-3	CASGGKRGGTDTQYF	TGTGCCAGCGGGGGTAAGCGGGGGGGCACAGATACGCAGTATTTT
-	-	TRBV7-9	TRBJ1-1	CASSLEGVRASGQEAFF	TGTGCCAGCAGCTTAGAGGGGGTAAGGGCTTCGGGGCAGGAAGCTTTCTTT
-	once	TRBV21-1	TRBJ2-7	CASSKGGETVSRTYEQYF	TGTGCCAGCAGCAAAGGGGGGGAAACAGTAAGTCGAACCTACGAGCAGTACTTC
-	once	TRBV27	TRBJ1-5	CASSSGQPNQPQHF	TGTGCCAGCAGTTCCGGACAGCCCAATCAGCCCCAGCATTTT
TRBD1	-	TRBV5-5	TRBJ2-3	CASSLEGTGHTDTQYF	TGTGCCAGCAGCTTGGAAGGGACAGGTCACACAGATACGCAGTATTTT
-	-	TRBV10-2	TRBJ2-3	CASSKNGRTSTDTQYF	TGCGCCAGCAGCAAAAACGGACGGACTAGCACAGATACGCAGTATTTT
-	-	TRBV15	TRBJ2-7	CATSRDPGAYEQYF	TGTGCCACCAGCAGAGATCCTGGGGCTTACGAGCAGTACTTC
TRBD1	-	TRBV4-1	TRBJ2-7	CASSQISVTGTYEQYF	TGCGCCAGCAGCCAAATATCAGTGACAGGGACCTACGAGCAGTACTTC
-	-	TRBV4-3	TRBJ1-1	CASSQDRRDINTEAFF	TGCGCCAGCAGCCAAGATAGAAGAGACATCAACACTGAAGCTTTCTTT
TRBD1	-	TRBV6-5	TRBJ1-2	CASSRDRDNGYTF	TGTGCCAGCAGCCGGGACAGGGATAATGGCTACACCTTC
TRBD1	-	TRBV7-8	TRBJ1-1	CASSLNRGDTEAFF	TGTGCCAGCAGCCTTAACAGGGGGGACACTGAAGCTTTCTTT
-	few	TRBV7-2	TRBJ1-5	CASSHGQINQPQHF	TGTGCCAGCAGCCATGGACAGATCAATCAGCCCCAGCATTTT
TRBD1	-	TRBV11-3	TRBJ1-1	CASSLDTGTGMSRAFF	TGTGCCAGCAGCTTAGACACCGGGACAGGAATGAGTCGGGCTTTCTTT
TRBD2	-	TRBV6-5	TRBJ2-1	CASSPRTSEYNEQFF	TGTGCCAGCAGTCCACGGACTAGCGAATACAATGAGCAGTTCTTC
TRBD2	once	TRBV27	TRBJ2-7	CASSRRGGVGEQYF	TGTGCCAGCAGCCGCCGGGGAGGGGTGGGGGAGCAGTACTTC